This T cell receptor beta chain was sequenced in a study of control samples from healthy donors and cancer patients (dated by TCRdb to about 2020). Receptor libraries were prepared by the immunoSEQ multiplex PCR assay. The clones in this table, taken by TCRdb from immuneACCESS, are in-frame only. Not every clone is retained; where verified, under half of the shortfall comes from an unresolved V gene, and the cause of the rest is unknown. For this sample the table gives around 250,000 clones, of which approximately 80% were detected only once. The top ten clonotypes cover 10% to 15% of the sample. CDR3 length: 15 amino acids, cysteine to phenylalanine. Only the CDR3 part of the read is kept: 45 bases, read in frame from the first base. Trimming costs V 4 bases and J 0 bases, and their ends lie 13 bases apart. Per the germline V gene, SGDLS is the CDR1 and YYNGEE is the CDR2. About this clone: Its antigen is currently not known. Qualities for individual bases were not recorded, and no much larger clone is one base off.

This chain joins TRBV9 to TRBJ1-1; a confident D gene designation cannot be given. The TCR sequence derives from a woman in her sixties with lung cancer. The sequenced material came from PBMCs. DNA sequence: TGTGCCAGCAGCCCCCGGACGGATTTGAACACTGAAGCTTTCTTT. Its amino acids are CASSPRTDLNTEAFF.